The entry below gives a single T cell receptor beta chain sequence along with its context. What it binds is not known. This sample is drawn from a study of T-cell reconstitution after alpha-beta-depleted transplantation in children. Study conclusions and caveats: After transplant, high TCRbeta diversity at day 60 in some patients arose from surviving recipient T cells and thymic progenitors.

CDR1 SGHTA and CDR2 FQGNSA come from the germline V gene. This CDR3 comprises 14 residues. The V and J ends lost 2 bases and 3 bases respectively, with 8 bases between them. TCRbeta library preparation incorporated unique molecular identifiers. TCRdb independently ran MiXCR on the PCR reads; one entry per CDR3 protein. The table includes more than 200,000 distinct CDR3 sequences, roughly a quarter detected once. This TCR derives from a girl aged 2 to 10 with Fanconi anemia, due to receive a stem cell transplant. The starting material was PBMCs, obtained before TCRalphabeta/CD19-depleted stem cell transplant. This sequence joins TRBV7-2 and TRBJ2-1; D is unresolved. This chain's CDR3 is CASSLSADYNEQFF. CDR3 nucleotide sequence: TGTGCCAGCAGCTTATCGGCAGACTACAATGAGCAGTTCTTC.